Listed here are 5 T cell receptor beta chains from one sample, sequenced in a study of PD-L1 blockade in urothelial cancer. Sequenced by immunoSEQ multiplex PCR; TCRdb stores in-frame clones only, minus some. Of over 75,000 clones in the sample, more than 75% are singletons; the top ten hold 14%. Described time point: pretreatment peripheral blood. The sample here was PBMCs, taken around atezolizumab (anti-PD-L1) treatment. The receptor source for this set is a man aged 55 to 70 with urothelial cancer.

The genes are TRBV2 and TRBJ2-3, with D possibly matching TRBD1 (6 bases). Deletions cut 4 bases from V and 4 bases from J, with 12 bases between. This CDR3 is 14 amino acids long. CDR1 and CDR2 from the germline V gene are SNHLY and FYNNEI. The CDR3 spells CASSVARGADTQYF. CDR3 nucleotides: TGTGCCAGCAGTGTAGCCAGGGGCGCAGATACGCAGTATTTT. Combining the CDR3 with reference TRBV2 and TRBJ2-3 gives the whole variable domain EPEVTQTPSHQVTQMGQEVILRCVPISNHLYFYWYRQILGQKVEFLVSFYNNEISEKSEIFDDQFSVERPDGSNFTLKIRSTKLEDSAMYFCASSVARGADTQYFGPGTRLTVL.

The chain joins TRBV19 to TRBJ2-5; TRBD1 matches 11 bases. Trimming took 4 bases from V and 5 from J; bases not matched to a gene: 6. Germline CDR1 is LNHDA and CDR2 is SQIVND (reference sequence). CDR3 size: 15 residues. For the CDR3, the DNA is TGTGCCAGTAGTACAGGGACAGGGGGTGGCGAGACCCAGTACTTC. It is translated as CASSTGTGGGETQYF. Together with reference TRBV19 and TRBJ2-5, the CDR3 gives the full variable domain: DGGITQSPKYLFRKEGQNVTLSCEQNLNHDAMYWYRQDPGQGLRLIYYSQIVNDFQKGDIAEGYSVSREKKESFPLTVTSAQKNPTAFYLCASSTGTGGGETQYFGPGTRLLVL.

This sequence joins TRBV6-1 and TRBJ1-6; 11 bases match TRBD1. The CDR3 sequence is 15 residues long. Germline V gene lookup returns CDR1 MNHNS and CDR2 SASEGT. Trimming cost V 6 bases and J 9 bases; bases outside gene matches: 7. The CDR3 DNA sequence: TGTGCCAGCAGCCTGGACAGGGGGCTGGGTTCACCCCTCCACTTT. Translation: CASSLDRGLGSPLHF.

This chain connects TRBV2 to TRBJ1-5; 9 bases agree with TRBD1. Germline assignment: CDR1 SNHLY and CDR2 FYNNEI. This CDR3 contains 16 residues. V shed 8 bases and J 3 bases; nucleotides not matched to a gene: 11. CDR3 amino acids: CASGRIDRGNNQPQHF. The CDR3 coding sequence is TGTGCCAGCGGAAGAATCGACAGGGGGAACAATCAGCCCCAGCATTTT.

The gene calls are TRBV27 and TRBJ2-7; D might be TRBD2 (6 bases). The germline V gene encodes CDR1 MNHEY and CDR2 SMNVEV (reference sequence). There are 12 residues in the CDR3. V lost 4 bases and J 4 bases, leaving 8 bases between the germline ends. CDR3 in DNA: TGTGCCAGCAGTTCTGGAGGGTACGAGCAGTACTTC. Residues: CASSSGGYEQYF.